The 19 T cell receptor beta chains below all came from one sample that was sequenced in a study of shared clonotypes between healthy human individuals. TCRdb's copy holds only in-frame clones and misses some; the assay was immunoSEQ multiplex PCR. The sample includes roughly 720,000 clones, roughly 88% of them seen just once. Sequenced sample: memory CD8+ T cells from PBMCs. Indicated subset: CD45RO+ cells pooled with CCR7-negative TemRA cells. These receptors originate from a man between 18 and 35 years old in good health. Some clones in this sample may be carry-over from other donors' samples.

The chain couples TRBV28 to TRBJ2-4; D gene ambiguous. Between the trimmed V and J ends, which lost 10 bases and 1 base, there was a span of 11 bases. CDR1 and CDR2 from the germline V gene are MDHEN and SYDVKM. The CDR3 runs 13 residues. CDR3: CATNEGAKNIQYF. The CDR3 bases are TGTGCCACCAACGAAGGGGCCAAAAACATTCAGTACTTC. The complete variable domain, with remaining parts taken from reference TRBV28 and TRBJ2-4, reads DVKVTQSSRYLVKRTGEKVFLECVQDMDHENMFWYRQDPGLGLRLIYFSYDVKMKEKGDIPEGYSVSREKKERFSLILESASTNQTSMYLCATNEGAKNIQYFGAGTRLSVL.

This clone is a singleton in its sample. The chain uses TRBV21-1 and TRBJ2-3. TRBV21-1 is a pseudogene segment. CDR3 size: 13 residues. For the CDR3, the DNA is TGTGCCAGCAGCACCTCCCGACCAAGGACGCAGTATTTT. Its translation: CASSTSRPRTQYF.

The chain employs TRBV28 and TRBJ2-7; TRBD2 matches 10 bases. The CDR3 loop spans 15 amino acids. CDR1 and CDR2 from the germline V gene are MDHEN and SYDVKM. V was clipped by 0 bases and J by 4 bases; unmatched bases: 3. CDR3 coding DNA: TGTGCCAGCAGTTTATGGACTAGCGGGTTGTACGAGCAGTACTTC. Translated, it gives CASSLWTSGLYEQYF.

The CDR3 sequence: CASGSLGRAYEQYF. The CDR3, as DNA: TGTGCCAGCGGGAGCTTGGGCCGGGCCTACGAGCAGTACTTC. The chain employs TRBV6-5 and TRBJ2-7; perhaps TRBD2 as D (5 bases). The germline V gene has CDR1 MNHEY and CDR2 SVGAGI. The CDR3 totals 14 residues. Trimming left V 8 bases short and J 2 bases short, with 16 bases between.

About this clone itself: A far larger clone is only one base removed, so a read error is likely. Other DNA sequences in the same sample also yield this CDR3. The CDR3 sequence: CASSTANTEAFF. The CDR3 coding sequence is TGCGCCAGCAGCACGGCGAACACTGAAGCTTTCTTT. The rearrangement joins TRBV7-9 to TRBJ1-1, with no clear D. Germline V lookup: CDR1 SEHNR, CDR2 FQNEAQ (reference sequence). The CDR3 runs 12 residues.

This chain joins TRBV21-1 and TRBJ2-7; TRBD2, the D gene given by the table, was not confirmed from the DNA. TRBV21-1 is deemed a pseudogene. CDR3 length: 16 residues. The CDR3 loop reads CASSFPGLAGSYEQYF. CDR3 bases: TGTGCCAGCAGCTTCCCCGGACTAGCGGGGAGCTACGAGCAGTACTTC.

CDR3 sequence reads: CASSPTVGERTYEQYF. The CDR3 region has the DNA TGTGCCAGCAGCCCCACGGTGGGGGAGAGGACCTACGAGCAGTACTTC. This chain links TRBV7-9 with TRBJ2-7, with D possibly being TRBD1 or TRBD2 (5 bases each). CDR1 is SEHNR, CDR2 FQNEAQ, per germline (reference sequence). Trimming cost V 5 bases and J 2 bases, with 19 bases left between them. This CDR3 contains 16 residues.

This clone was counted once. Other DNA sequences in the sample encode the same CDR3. CDR3 region: CASSLTNTGELFF. CDR3 sequence (DNA): TGTGCCAGCAGTTTAACGAACACCGGGGAGCTGTTTTTT. The chain recombines TRBV6-5 with TRBJ2-2; D uncertain. Germline-derived CDR1 and CDR2 are MNHEY and SVGAGI. V was shortened by 4 bases and J by 0 bases, with 3 bases between the two germline ends. This CDR3 is built from 13 residues.

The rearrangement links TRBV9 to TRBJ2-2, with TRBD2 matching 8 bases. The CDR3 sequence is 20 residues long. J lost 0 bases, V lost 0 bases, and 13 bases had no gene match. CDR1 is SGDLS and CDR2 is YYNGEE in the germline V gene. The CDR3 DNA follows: TGTGCCAGCAGCGTAGCCATCCGAGCTAGCGGGCTCTCGAACACCGGGGAGCTGTTTTTT. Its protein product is CASSVAIRASGLSNTGELFF.

CDR3 nucleotide sequence: TGTGCCAGCAGCCAGGGACTAGCGGGGGCCACAGGTGAGCAGTTCTTC. Its protein is CASSQGLAGATGEQFF. The V gene is TRBV7-8, the J gene TRBJ2-1, with 14 bases lining up with TRBD2. This CDR3 spans 16 amino acids. V lost 5 bases and J lost 9; bases outside the gene matches: 9. Germline-derived CDR1 and CDR2 are SGHVS and FQNEAQ.

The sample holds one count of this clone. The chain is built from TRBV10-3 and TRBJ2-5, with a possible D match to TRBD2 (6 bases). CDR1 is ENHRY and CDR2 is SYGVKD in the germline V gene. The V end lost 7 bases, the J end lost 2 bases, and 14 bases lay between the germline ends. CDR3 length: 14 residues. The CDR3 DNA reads TGTGCCATCAAAGAGGCGGGACTGCAAGAGACCCAGTACTTC. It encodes CAIKEAGLQETQYF.

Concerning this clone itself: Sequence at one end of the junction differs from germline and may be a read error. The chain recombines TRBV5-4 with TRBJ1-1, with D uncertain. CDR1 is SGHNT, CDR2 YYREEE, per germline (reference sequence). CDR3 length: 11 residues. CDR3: CACSGTTEAFF. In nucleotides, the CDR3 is TGTGCCTGCAGTGGCACCACTGAAGCTTTCTTT. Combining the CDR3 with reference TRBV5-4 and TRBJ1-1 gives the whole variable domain ETGVTQSPTHLIKTRGQQVTLRCSSQSGHNTVSWYQQALGQGPQFIFQYYREEENGRGNFPPRFSGLQFPNYSSELNVNALELDDSALYLCACSGTTEAFFGQGTRLTVV.

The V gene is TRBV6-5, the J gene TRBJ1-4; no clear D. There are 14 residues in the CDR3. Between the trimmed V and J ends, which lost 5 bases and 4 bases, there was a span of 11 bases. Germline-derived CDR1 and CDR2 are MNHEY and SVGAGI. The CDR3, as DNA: TGTGCCAGCAGTGCCGGACTGAGTAATGAAAAACTGTTTTTT. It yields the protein CASSAGLSNEKLFF.

CDR3 region: CASSKGWKRANFNTGELFF. The CDR3 DNA is TGTGCCAGCAGCAAAGGGTGGAAGCGGGCGAACTTCAACACCGGGGAGCTGTTTTTT. V is TRBV21-1 and J is TRBJ2-2; the DNA was not compared with TRBD2, the D call given in the table. TRBV21-1 is a pseudogene. This CDR3 comprises 19 residues.

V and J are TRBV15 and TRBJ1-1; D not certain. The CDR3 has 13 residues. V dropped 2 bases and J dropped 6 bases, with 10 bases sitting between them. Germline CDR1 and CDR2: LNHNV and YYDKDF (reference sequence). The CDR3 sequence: CATSRPSRAEAFF. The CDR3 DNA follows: TGTGCCACCAGCAGACCTTCCCGGGCTGAAGCTTTCTTT.

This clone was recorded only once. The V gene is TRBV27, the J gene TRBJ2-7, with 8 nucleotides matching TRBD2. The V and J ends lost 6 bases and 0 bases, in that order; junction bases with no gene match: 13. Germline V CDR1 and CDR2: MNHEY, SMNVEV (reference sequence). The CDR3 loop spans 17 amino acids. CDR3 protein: CASSTTRSSGPSYEQYF. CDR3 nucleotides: TGTGCCAGCAGCACTACCCGTTCTAGCGGGCCCTCCTACGAGCAGTACTTC.

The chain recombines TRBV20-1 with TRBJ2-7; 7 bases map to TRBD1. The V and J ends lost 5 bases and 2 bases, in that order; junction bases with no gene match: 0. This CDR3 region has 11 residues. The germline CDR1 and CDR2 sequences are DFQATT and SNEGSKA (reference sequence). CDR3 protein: CSAGTAYEQYF. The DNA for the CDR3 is TGCAGTGCTGGGACAGCCTACGAGCAGTACTTC.

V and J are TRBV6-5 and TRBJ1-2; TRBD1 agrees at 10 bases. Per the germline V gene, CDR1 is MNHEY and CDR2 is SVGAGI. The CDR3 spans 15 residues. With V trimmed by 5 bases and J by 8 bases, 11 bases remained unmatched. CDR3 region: CASSPPGTGAKGYTF. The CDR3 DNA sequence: TGTGCCAGCAGTCCCCCAGGGACAGGGGCGAAGGGCTACACCTTC.

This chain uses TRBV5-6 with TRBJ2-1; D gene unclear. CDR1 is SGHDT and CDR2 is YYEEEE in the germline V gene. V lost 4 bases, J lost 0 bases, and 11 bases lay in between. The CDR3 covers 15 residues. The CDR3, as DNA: TGTGCCAGCAGCCTCCGAAGGGACTCCTACAATGAGCAGTTCTTC. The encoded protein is CASSLRRDSYNEQFF.